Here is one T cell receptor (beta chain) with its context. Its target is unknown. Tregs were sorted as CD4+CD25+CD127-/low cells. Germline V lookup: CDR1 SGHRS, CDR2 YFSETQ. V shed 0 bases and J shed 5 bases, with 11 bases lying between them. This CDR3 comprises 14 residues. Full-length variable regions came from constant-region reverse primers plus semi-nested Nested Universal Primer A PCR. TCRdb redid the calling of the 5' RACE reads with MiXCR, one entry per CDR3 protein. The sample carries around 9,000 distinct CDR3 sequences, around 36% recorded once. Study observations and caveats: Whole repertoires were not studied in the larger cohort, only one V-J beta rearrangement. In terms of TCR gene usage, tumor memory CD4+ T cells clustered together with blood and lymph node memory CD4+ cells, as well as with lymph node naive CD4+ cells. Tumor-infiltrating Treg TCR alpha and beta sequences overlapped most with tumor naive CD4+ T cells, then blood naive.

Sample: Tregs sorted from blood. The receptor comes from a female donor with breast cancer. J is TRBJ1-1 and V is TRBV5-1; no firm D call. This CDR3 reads CASSLARGRTEAFF. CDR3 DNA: TGCGCCAGCAGCTTGGCCCGGGGTAGGACTGAAGCTTTCTTT.